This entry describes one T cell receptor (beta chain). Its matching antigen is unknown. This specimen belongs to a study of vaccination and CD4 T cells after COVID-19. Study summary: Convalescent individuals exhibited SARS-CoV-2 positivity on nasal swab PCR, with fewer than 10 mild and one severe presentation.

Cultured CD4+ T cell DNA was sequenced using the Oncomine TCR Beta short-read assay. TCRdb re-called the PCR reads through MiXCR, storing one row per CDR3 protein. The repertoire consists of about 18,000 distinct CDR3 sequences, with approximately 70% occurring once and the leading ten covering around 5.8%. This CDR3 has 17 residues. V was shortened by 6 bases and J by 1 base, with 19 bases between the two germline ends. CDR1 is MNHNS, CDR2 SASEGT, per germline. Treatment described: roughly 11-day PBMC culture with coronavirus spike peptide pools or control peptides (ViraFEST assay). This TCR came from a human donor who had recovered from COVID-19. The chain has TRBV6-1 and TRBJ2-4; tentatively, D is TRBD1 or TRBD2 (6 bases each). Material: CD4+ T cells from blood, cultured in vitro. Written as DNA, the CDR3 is TGTGCCAGCAGGGCAAGTTGGTCGGGGGCTGCCAAAAACATTCAGTACTTC. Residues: CASRASWSGAAKNIQYF.